The rows below give T cell receptor beta chains drawn from one sample of a study of shared clonotypes between healthy human individuals. Assay used: immunoSEQ multiplex PCR; TCRdb lists only in-frame clones, some missing. This table holds around 450,000 clones, roughly 83% found once. Specimen: PBMCs. Source of these receptors: a woman in her 40s in good health. Some clones in this sample may be carry-over from other donors' samples. Both conserved end residues are part of each CDR3. The D gene is left open where the match is weak. Size values are once, few and many counts, or a class for expanded clones, and some rows have none.

V gene,D gene,clone size,J gene,CDR3 DNA,CDR3 protein
TRBV5-4,-,once,TRBJ2-2,TGTGCCAGCAGCTTTAGCCCCGGGGAGCTGTTTTTT,CASSFSPGELFF
TRBV15,TRBD1,-,TRBJ2-7,TGTGCCACCAGCAGAGGGACAGGGAGCTCCTACGAGCAGTACTTC,CATSRGTGSSYEQYF
TRBV6-4,-,-,TRBJ2-3,TGTGCCAGCAGTGGCGGGCAGGGACGGGATACGCAGTATTTT,CASSGGQGRDTQYF
TRBV5-1,-,-,TRBJ2-2,TGCGCCAGCAGCTTGGAGGGAGTTGAAACCGGGGAGCTGTTTTTT,CASSLEGVETGELFF
TRBV5-1,-,-,TRBJ2-3,TGCGCCAGCAGTACACACAGGGAGGGAGATACGCAGTATTTT,CASSTHREGDTQYF
TRBV19,-,-,TRBJ2-6,TGTGCCAGTAGTATGATTGGGACGGTAGTCTCTGGGGCCAACGTCCTGACTTTC,CASSMIGTVVSGANVLTF
TRBV5-4,-,-,TRBJ1-2,TGTGCCAGCAGCTTTGACCCCAGGGGAGCTAACTATGGCTACACCTTC,CASSFDPRGANYGYTF
TRBV6-1,-,-,TRBJ2-7,TGTGCCAGCAGTGAAGGGTCTGGAGGGGCACCCTACGAGCAGTACTTC,CASSEGSGGAPYEQYF
TRBV7-2,TRBD2,-,TRBJ2-5,TGTGCCAGCAGCTTAGGGGGGAGGGGATACAACATCCAAGAGACCCAGTACTTC,CASSLGGRGYNIQETQYF
TRBV19,TRBD1,-,TRBJ1-5,TGTGCCAGTAGCTGGGACAGGGGTGGTCAGCCCCAGCATTTT,CASSWDRGGQPQHF
TRBV2,-,-,TRBJ2-3,TGTGCCAGCAGTCCCCTGGGGGGACGGGGCACAGATACGCAGTATTTT,CASSPLGGRGTDTQYF
TRBV12-5,-,-,TRBJ1-1,TGTGCTAGTGGTTTGGCCTTAAGCCCCAACACTGAAGCTTTCTTT,CASGLALSPNTEAFF
TRBV7-8,TRBD1,-,TRBJ2-1,TGTGCCAGCAGCTTAGACGGGACAGGGGGCCTTTACAATGAGCAGTTCTTC,CASSLDGTGGLYNEQFF
TRBV7-9,-,-,TRBJ2-6,TGTGCCAGCAGCTTACGGGGGGCCAACGTCCTGACTTTC,CASSLRGANVLTF
TRBV4-2,TRBD1,-,TRBJ2-1,TGTGCCAGCAGCCAAAGGGACAGGGGTGGCAATGAGCAGTTCTTC,CASSQRDRGGNEQFF
TRBV19,-,-,TRBJ1-5,TGTGCCAGTAGTTCGGGGATTTCGATTGAGGGTCAGCCCCAGCATTTT,CASSSGISIEGQPQHF
TRBV7-2,-,-,TRBJ1-1,TGTGCCAGCAGCTTAGAAAGGGGCGGCAGGGCCCAAGCTTTCTTT,CASSLERGGRAQAFF
TRBV7-3,TRBD1,-,TRBJ1-2,TGTGCCAGCAGCTTAAGGACAGGGCCATACTATGGCTACACCTTC,CASSLRTGPYYGYTF
TRBV10-3,-,few,TRBJ2-1,TGTGCCACAGCGGACGGCAACAATGAGCAGTTCTTC,CATADGNNEQFF
TRBV4-1,TRBD1,-,TRBJ1-4,TGCGCCAGCAGCCATCCCGGGACAGCGAATGAAAAACTGTTTTTT,CASSHPGTANEKLFF
TRBV10-3,-,-,TRBJ1-5,TGTGCCATCAGTAAACAGGCAGATCAGCCCCAGCATTTT,CAISKQADQPQHF
TRBV19,TRBD2,once,TRBJ2-1,TGTGCCAGTAGTATTCGGGCTAGCGGCATCTACAATGAGCAGTTCTTC,CASSIRASGIYNEQFF
TRBV5-4,-,many,TRBJ2-1,TGTGCCAGCAGCTTGGTCTCCAACTCCTACAATGAGCAGTTCTTC,CASSLVSNSYNEQFF
TRBV6-1,-,-,TRBJ2-1,TGTGCCAGCAGTCCTAGCGCTTCCCTTGGCTGGTTCTTC,CASSPSASLGWFF
TRBV5-8,-,-,TRBJ1-4,TGTGCCAGCAGCATGGGACGACTGGGGCCAGAAAAACTGTTTTTT,CASSMGRLGPEKLFF
TRBV4-3,-,-,TRBJ1-3,TGCGCCAGCAGCCGATCGCTTTCGGGGAACTCTGGAAACACCATATATTTT,CASSRSLSGNSGNTIYF
TRBV10-1,-,-,TRBJ1-1,TGCGCCAGCAGTGAGCCCCCGGGGCGGGCTGAAGCTTTCTTT,CASSEPPGRAEAFF
TRBV2,TRBD1,-,TRBJ2-7,TGTGCCAGCAGAGGCCGGGACAGCTACGAGCAGTACTTC,CASRGRDSYEQYF